A selection of T cell receptor beta chains follows, all from one sample in a study of shared clonotypes between healthy human individuals. Libraries were prepared by immunoSEQ multiplex PCR; TCRdb keeps only in-frame clonotypes and omits some of them. Counted here are about 2,500,000 clones, around 90% occurring once; the ten biggest clones make up roughly 0.15%. The specimen was naive CD4+ T cells sorted from blood. The origin of the receptors is a young man in good health. CDR3s include the opening cysteine and the closing phenylalanine or tryptophan.

TRBV4-2,TRBJ2-1,CASSQSGGANNEQFF
TRBV30,TRBJ1-3,CAWSPGTGGNTIYF
TRBV5-8,TRBJ1-2,CASSLQGRGNYGYTF
TRBV7-9,TRBJ2-3,CASSLGRTGTDTQYF
TRBV6-1,TRBJ1-6,CASSSHWIPLHF
TRBV6-1,TRBJ1-2,CASIGTSIYGYTF
TRBV2,TRBJ2-1,CASTGGQLAGEQFF
TRBV18,TRBJ1-3,CASSPLRQGNFGNTIYF
TRBV10-3,TRBJ1-4,CAASGTTNEKLFF
TRBV21-1,TRBJ1-2,CASSKDPTGLGYTF
TRBV28,TRBJ2-7,CASSPPAGAYEQYF
TRBV18,TRBJ2-1,CASSPPPGSGNEQFF
TRBV1,TRBJ2-1,CTSSQVSGGTYNEQFF
TRBV19,TRBJ2-7,CASTSSSSGEQYF
TRBV6-1,TRBJ1-5,CASTPPTGQPQHF
TRBV6-5,TRBJ1-3,CASSYDGLSGNTIYF
TRBV18,TRBJ1-2,CASSPGSGQNYGYTF
TRBV6-6,TRBJ1-1,CASNRGQPNTEAFF
TRBV4-2,TRBJ2-3,CASSQGVGDSDTQYF
TRBV18,TRBJ2-1,CASSERGEQFF
TRBV28,TRBJ2-2,CASSLTGKRLGTGELFF
TRBV5-1,TRBJ2-7,CASSLLGASAAGEQYF
TRBV5-4,TRBJ2-6,CASSLAGTIPGANVLTF
TRBV2,TRBJ2-2,CASKNSGSGGELFF
TRBV7-3,TRBJ2-5,CASSWTGGGTQYF
TRBV6-5,TRBJ2-3,CASSAPGSDTQYF
TRBV6-1,TRBJ2-3,CASSRYRAGTDTQYF
TRBV6-6,TRBJ2-6,CASSPPPSVRANVLTF
TRBV5-1,TRBJ2-4,CASSLGNPGDGNIQYF
TRBV5-1,TRBJ1-1,CASSLDSVYTEAFF
TRBV19,TRBJ1-2,CASSRGTGSGYGYTF
TRBV19,TRBJ1-2,CASRPVSTGAGYTF
TRBV7-3,TRBJ2-2,CASSQDGISGELFF
TRBV21-1,TRBJ2-3,CASSNIPAGASWGYF
TRBV29-1,TRBJ1-1,CSAEQGALTEAFF
TRBV27,TRBJ2-5,CASSPLAGVVGGQETQYF
TRBV27,TRBJ1-6,CASSLSTVNYNSPLHF
TRBV19,TRBJ2-7,CASSRQVSSYEQYF
TRBV7-7,TRBJ2-1,CASAGDVGEQFF
TRBV5-1,TRBJ2-7,CASSPTGGPYEQYF